A selection of T cell receptor beta chains follows, all from one sample in a study of post-analysis software for immune sequencing data. From the PCR reads, TCRdb called clonotypes with MiXCR, one entry per CDR3 protein. The sample consists of about 800,000 distinct CDR3 sequences, 25% to 30% of them appearing once. Sequencing was done on a sample of blood. These receptors all come from a girl aged 10 to 17 with multiple sclerosis. Each CDR3 is given with its conserved first and last residue. The D gene is left open where the match is weak. Only part of the rows carry a size: once, few, many, or a class if the clone is expanded.

CDR3 | DNA | V | size | D | J | length
CSAVSGGLDNEQFF | TGCAGTGCCGTCTCGGGGGGGCTCGACAATGAGCAGTTCTTC | TRBV20-1 | NA | TRBD2 | TRBJ2-1 | 14
CASSGRGQGTQYF | TGTGCCAGCAGCGGAAGAGGACAGGGTACGCAGTATTTT | TRBV7-9 | NA | TRBD1 | TRBJ2-3 | 13
CSVAWREIHEQYF | TGCAGCGTTGCGTGGAGGGAAATCCACGAGCAGTACTTC | TRBV29-1 | few | NA | TRBJ2-7 | 13
CASSLAFTGISPLHF | TGTGCCAGCAGCTTAGCGTTCACAGGGATTTCACCCCTCCACTTT | TRBV7-2 | few | NA | TRBJ1-6 | 15
CASSLEGQGVDQPQHF | TGTGCCAGCAGTTTAGAGGGACAGGGGGTAGACCAGCCCCAGCATTTT | TRBV12-3/TRBV12-4 | NA | TRBD1 | TRBJ1-5 | 16
CASGLSTGNNEQFF | TGTGCCAGCGGTTTATCGACAGGCAACAATGAGCAGTTCTTC | TRBV27 | NA | NA | TRBJ2-1 | 14
CATSQDTDTQYF | TGTGCCACCAGCCAGGATACAGATACGCAGTATTTT | TRBV24-1 | NA | NA | TRBJ2-3 | 12
CASSERRVNTEAFF | TGTGCCAGCAGTGAACGACGGGTGAACACTGAAGCTTTCTTT | TRBV2 | NA | NA | TRBJ1-1 | 14
CASSLAQAGVPYEQYF | TGCGCCAGCAGCTTGGCCCAAGCGGGTGTCCCCTACGAGCAGTACTTC | TRBV5-1 | NA | NA | TRBJ2-7 | 16
CAIRSQAAPTNYGYTF | TGTGCCATCAGGAGCCAAGCGGCCCCTACTAACTATGGCTACACCTTC | TRBV10-3 | few | NA | TRBJ1-2 | 16
CAAGTANEQFF | TGTGCCGCAGGGACAGCCAATGAGCAGTTCTTC | TRBV28 | NA | TRBD1 | TRBJ2-1 | 11
CASSYSSGEMNTEAFF | TGTGCCAGCAGTTACTCGTCCGGGGAGATGAACACTGAAGCTTTCTTT | TRBV6-5 | NA | NA | TRBJ1-1 | 16
CATSLPGTRNTEAFF | TGCGCCACCAGCTTACCCGGGACACGAAACACTGAAGCTTTCTTT | TRBV5-1 | NA | NA | TRBJ1-1 | 15
CASSLRHPYEQYF | TGCGCCAGCAGCTTGAGACACCCCTACGAGCAGTACTTC | TRBV5-1 | few | NA | TRBJ2-7 | 13
CAISGAGGRETQYF | TGTGCCATCAGTGGGGCAGGGGGCAGAGAGACCCAGTACTTC | TRBV10-3 | NA | TRBD1 | TRBJ2-5 | 14
CASSVGLAGGGEQFF | TGTGCCAGCAGCGTAGGACTAGCGGGAGGGGGTGAGCAGTTCTTC | TRBV9 | NA | TRBD2 | TRBJ2-1 | 15
CASSVAGQNYNEQFF | TGTGCCAGCAGCGTAGCAGGACAGAACTACAATGAGCAGTTCTTC | TRBV9 | NA | NA | TRBJ2-1 | 15
CASRQPTGGGETKNIQYF | TGTGCCAGCAGACAACCCACAGGGGGCGGCGAGACCAAAAACATTCAGTACTTC | TRBV12-3/TRBV12-4 | NA | TRBD1 | TRBJ2-4 | 18
CASSRRLETQYF | TGTGCCAGCAGCCGGCGGTTGGAGACCCAGTACTTC | TRBV28 | few | NA | TRBJ2-5 | 12
CASSLLRVSGPYNEQFF | TGTGCCAGCAGTTTATTGCGTGTTAGCGGGCCCTACAATGAGCAGTTCTTC | TRBV28 | NA | TRBD2 | TRBJ2-1 | 17
CATSRDGNRAAGYTF | TGTGCCACCAGCAGAGATGGGAACAGGGCTGCTGGCTACACCTTC | TRBV15 | NA | NA | TRBJ1-2 | 15
CSARRTVNTEAFF | TGCAGTGCTAGACGGACAGTGAACACTGAAGCTTTCTTT | TRBV20-1 | NA | NA | TRBJ1-1 | 13
CASSPRDRGVDEQFF | TGTGCCAGCAGTCCCCGGGACAGGGGAGTCGATGAGCAGTTCTTC | TRBV6-2/TRBV6-3 | few | TRBD1 | TRBJ2-1 | 15
CSASGTGIQPQHF | TGCAGTGCTTCCGGGACAGGGATTCAGCCCCAGCATTTT | TRBV20-1 | few | TRBD1 | TRBJ1-5 | 13
CASSLDRNTEAFF | TGTGCCAGCAGCTTGGACAGGAACACTGAAGCTTTCTTT | TRBV7-2 | many | NA | TRBJ1-1 | 13
CASSARAPVAKNIQYF | TGTGCCAGCAGTGCCCGGGCCCCAGTAGCCAAAAACATTCAGTACTTC | TRBV28 | NA | NA | TRBJ2-4 | 16
CASSPGLRGDYNEQFF | TGTGCCAGCAGCCCGGGCTTACGAGGGGACTACAATGAGCAGTTCTTC | TRBV11-2 | few | NA | TRBJ2-1 | 16
CSANQQGVDYGYTF | TGCAGTGCTAACCAGCAGGGAGTTGACTATGGCTACACCTTC | TRBV20-1 | few | NA | TRBJ1-2 | 14
CASSLLAGALGNEQFF | TGTGCCAGCAGCCTACTAGCGGGGGCCCTCGGAAATGAGCAGTTCTTC | TRBV7-2 | few | TRBD2 | TRBJ2-1 | 16
CASSQLPGTRNEQFF | TGTGCCAGCAGCCAACTTCCCGGGACTCGGAATGAGCAGTTCTTC | TRBV3-1 | NA | NA | TRBJ2-1 | 15
CASIGLAGDSYEQYF | TGTGCCAGCATCGGACTAGCGGGAGACTCCTACGAGCAGTACTTC | TRBV28 | few | TRBD2 | TRBJ2-7 | 15
CASSFGLVAKTQYF | TGTGCCAGCAGCTTTGGACTAGTTGCTAAGACCCAGTACTTC | TRBV5-6 | NA | TRBD2 | TRBJ2-5 | 14
CASSPPGLATKTQYF | TGTGCCAGCAGTCCCCCGGGACTAGCTACAAAGACCCAGTACTTC | TRBV28 | few | TRBD2 | TRBJ2-5 | 15
CASSRDRPGDEQYF | TGTGCCAGCAGCCGAGACAGGCCTGGGGACGAGCAGTACTTC | TRBV7-2 | NA | NA | TRBJ2-7 | 14
CASSFQGGHSPNQPQHF | TGTGCCAGCAGTTTCCAGGGGGGACACTCGCCTAATCAGCCCCAGCATTTT | TRBV27 | NA | TRBD1 | TRBJ1-5 | 17
CASGYDRNTEAFF | TGTGCCAGCGGATATGACAGGAACACTGAAGCTTTCTTT | TRBV27 | NA | NA | TRBJ1-1 | 13
CAISESGKQETQYF | TGTGCCATCAGTGAGTCGGGGAAACAAGAGACCCAGTACTTC | TRBV10-3 | many | NA | TRBJ2-5 | 14
CASSNTASSYNEQFF | TGTGCCAGCTCGAATACTGCAAGCTCCTACAATGAGCAGTTCTTC | TRBV6-2/TRBV6-3 | NA | NA | TRBJ2-1 | 15
CASSLNRASGYTF | TGTGCCAGCAGCCTCAACAGGGCGTCTGGCTACACCTTC | TRBV7-2 | few | NA | TRBJ1-2 | 13
CASSLEVTQYF | TGTGCCAGCAGCTTAGAAGTTACGCAGTATTTT | TRBV7-2 | NA | NA | TRBJ2-3 | 11
CASSIGTDNSPLHF | TGTGCCAGCAGTATCGGGACAGATAATTCGCCCCTCCACTTT | TRBV12-3/TRBV12-4 | few | TRBD1 | TRBJ1-6 | 14
CASSSSARLAGRYNEQFF | TGTGCCAGCAGTTCTAGCGCCCGACTAGCGGGAAGGTACAATGAGCAGTTCTTC | TRBV28 | few | TRBD2 | TRBJ2-1 | 18
CATSEETGARDTQYF | TGTGCCACCAGTGAAGAGACAGGGGCTAGAGATACGCAGTATTTT | TRBV24-1 | few | TRBD1 | TRBJ2-3 | 15
CSARVGYSYEQYF | TGCAGTGCTAGGGTCGGTTACTCCTACGAGCAGTACTTC | TRBV20-1 | NA | NA | TRBJ2-7 | 13
CASTDQGATYNEQYF | TGTGCCAGCACCGATCAGGGGGCCACCTACAATGAGCAGTACTTC | TRBV28 | NA | TRBD1 | TRBJ2-7 | 15
CASSPMEGPQLIGQFF | TGTGCCAGCAGTCCCATGGAGGGACCCCAACTTATAGGGCAGTTCTTC | TRBV28 | NA | NA | TRBJ2-1 | 16
CASSRGVQGRLGNQPQHF | TGTGCCAGCAGTCGTGGGGTACAGGGGCGTTTGGGCAATCAGCCCCAGCATTTT | TRBV28 | NA | TRBD1 | TRBJ1-5 | 18
CSARSPGQRYEQYF | TGCAGTGCTAGATCACCGGGACAGCGCTACGAGCAGTACTTC | TRBV20-1 | NA | TRBD1 | TRBJ2-7 | 14
CSAPNSRTSGGDTQYF | TGCAGTGCTCCGAATTCAAGGACTAGCGGGGGAGATACGCAGTATTTT | TRBV20-1 | few | TRBD2 | TRBJ2-3 | 16
CASSYLGQTSYGYTF | TGTGCCAGCAGTTATTTGGGACAGACATCATATGGCTACACCTTC | TRBV6-5 | few | TRBD1 | TRBJ1-2 | 15
CASSQEGLYNEQFF | TGCGCCAGCAGCCAAGAAGGCCTCTACAATGAGCAGTTCTTC | TRBV4-1 | NA | NA | TRBJ2-1 | 14